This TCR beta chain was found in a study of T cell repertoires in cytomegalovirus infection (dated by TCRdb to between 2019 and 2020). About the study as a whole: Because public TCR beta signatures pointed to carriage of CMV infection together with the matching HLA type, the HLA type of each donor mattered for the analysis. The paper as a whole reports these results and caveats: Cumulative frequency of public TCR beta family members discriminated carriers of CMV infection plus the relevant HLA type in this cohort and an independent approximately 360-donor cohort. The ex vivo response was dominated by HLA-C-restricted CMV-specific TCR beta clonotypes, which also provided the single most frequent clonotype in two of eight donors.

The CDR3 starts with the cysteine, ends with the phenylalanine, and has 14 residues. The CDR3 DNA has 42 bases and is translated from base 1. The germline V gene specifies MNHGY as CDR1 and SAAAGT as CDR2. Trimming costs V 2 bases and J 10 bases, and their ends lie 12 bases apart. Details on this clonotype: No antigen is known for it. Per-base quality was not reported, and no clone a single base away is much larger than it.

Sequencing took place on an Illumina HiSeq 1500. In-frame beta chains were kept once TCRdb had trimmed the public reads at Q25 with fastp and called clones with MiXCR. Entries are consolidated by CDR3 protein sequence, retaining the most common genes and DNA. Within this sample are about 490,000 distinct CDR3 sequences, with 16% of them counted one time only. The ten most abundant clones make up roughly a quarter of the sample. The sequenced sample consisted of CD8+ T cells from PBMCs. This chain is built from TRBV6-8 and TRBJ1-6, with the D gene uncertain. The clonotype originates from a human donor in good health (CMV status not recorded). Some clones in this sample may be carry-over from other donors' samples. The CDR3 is CASSYLQCDSPLHF. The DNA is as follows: TGTGCCAGCAGTTACCTTCAGTGTGACTCACCCCTCCACTTT.